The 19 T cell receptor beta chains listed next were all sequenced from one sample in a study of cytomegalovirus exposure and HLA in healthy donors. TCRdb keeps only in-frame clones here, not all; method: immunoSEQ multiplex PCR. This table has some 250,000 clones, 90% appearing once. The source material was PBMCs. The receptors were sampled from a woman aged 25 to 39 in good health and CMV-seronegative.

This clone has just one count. The CDR3 coding sequence is TGTGCCAGCAGCCAGGGGATTAATGAAAAACTGTTTTTT. Translation: CASSQGINEKLFF. The chain couples TRBV11-2 to TRBJ1-4; D perhaps matches TRBD1 (6 bases). Trimming shortened V by 5 bases and J by 4 bases, and 8 bases separated the two germline ends. The CDR3 is 13 amino acids. Germline CDR1 and CDR2: SGHAT and FQNNGV.

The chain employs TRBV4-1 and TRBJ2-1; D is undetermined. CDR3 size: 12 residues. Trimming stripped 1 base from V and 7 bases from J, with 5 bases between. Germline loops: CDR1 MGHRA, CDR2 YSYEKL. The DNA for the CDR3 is TGCGCCAGCAGCCAAGCGCATAATGAGCAGTTCTTC. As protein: CASSQAHNEQFF.

For the CDR3, the DNA is TGTGCCAGCAGCTTAGTACACCGACTGAGCACAGATACGCAGTATTTT. Residues: CASSLVHRLSTDTQYF. This sequence joins TRBV11-2 and TRBJ2-3; no definite D call. V lost 1 base and J lost 0, with 11 bases in between. The germline gives CDR1 SGHAT, CDR2 FQNNGV. The CDR3 sequence is 16 residues long.

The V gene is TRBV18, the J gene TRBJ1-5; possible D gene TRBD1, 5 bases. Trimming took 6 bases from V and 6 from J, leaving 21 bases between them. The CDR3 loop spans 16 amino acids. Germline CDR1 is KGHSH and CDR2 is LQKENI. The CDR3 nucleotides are TGTGCCAGCTCCCTACGGGGCGGATCCCGGGGTCAGCCCCAGCATTTT. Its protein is CASSLRGGSRGQPQHF.

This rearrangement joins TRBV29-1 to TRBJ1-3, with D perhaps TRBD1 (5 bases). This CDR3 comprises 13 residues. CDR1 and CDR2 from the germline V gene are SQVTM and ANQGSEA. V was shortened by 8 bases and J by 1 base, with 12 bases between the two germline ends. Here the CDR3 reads CSFLQGSGNTIYF. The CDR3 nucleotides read TGCAGCTTCCTTCAGGGATCTGGAAACACCATATATTTT. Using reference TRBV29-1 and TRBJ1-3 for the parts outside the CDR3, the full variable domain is SAVISQKPSRDICQRGTSLTIQCQVDSQVTMMFWYRQQPGQSLTLIATANQGSEATYESGFVIDKFPISRPNLTFSTLTVSNMSPEDSSIYLCSFLQGSGNTIYFGEGSWLTVV.

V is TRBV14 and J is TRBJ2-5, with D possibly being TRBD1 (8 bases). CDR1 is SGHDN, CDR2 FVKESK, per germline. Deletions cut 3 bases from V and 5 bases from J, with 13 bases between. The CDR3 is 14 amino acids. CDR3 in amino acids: CASSHTGGGETQYF. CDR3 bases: TGTGCCAGCAGCCATACAGGGGGAGGGGAGACCCAGTACTTC.

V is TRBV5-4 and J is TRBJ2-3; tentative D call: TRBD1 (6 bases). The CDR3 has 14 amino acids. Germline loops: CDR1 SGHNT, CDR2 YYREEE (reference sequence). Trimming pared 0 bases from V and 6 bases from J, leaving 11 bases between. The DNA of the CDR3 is TGTGCCAGCAGCTTGGTGGGACAAGCCGATACGCAGTATTTT. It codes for CASSLVGQADTQYF.

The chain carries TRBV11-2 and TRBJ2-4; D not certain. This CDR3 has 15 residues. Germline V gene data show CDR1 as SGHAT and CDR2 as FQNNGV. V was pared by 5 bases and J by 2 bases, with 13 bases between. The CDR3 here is CASSHIGPTKNIQYF. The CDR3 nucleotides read TGTGCCAGCAGCCACATCGGGCCTACCAAAAACATTCAGTACTTC.

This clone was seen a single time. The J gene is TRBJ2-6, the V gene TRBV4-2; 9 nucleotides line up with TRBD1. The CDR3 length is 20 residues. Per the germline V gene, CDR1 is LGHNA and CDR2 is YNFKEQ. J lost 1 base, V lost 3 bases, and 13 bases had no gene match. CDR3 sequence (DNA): TGTGCCAGCAGCCACGACGAACAGGGGGCGCTGGGTTCTGGGGCCAACGTCCTGACTTTC. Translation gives CASSHDEQGALGSGANVLTF.

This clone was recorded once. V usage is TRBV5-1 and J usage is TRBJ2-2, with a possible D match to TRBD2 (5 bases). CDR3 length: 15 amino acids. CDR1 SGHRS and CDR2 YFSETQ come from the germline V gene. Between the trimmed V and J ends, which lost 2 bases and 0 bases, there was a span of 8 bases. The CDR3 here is CASSFDSANTGELFF. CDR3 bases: TGCGCCAGCAGCTTTGATAGCGCGAACACCGGGGAGCTGTTTTTT.

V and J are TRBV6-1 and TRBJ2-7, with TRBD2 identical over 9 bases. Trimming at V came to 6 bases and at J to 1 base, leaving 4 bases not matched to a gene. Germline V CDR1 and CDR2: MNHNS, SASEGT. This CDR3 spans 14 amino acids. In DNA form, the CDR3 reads TGTGCCAGCAGGCTTGGACTAGCGTCCTACGAGCAGTACTTC. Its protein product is CASRLGLASYEQYF.

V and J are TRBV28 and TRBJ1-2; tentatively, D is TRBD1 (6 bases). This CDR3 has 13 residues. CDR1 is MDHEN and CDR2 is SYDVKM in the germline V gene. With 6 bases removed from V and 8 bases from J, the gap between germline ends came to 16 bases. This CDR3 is CASSNNRVTGYTF. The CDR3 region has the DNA TGTGCCAGCAGCAATAACAGGGTTACAGGCTACACCTTC.

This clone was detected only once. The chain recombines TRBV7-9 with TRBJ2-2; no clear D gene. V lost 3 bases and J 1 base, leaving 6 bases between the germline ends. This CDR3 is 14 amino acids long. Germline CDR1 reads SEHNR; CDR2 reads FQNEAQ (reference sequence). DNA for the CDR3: TGTGCCAGCAGCTTGACTCAGAACACCGGGGAGCTGTTTTTT. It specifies CASSLTQNTGELFF.

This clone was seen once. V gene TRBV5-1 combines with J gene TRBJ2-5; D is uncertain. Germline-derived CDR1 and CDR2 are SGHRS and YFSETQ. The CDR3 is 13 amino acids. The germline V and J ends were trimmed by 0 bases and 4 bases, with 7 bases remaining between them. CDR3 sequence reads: CASSLETVETQYF. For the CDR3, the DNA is TGCGCCAGCAGCTTGGAGACGGTAGAGACCCAGTACTTC.

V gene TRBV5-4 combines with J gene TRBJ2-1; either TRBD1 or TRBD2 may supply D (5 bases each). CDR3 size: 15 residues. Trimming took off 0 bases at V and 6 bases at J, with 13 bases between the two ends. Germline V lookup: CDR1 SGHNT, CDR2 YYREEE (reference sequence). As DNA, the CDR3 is TGTGCCAGCAGCTTGGGGGGGTCCAGGTCCAATGAGCAGTTCTTC. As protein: CASSLGGSRSNEQFF.

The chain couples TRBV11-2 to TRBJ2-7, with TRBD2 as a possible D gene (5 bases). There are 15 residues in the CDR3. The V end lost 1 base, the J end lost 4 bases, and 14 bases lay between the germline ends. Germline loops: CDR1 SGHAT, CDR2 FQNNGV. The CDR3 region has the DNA TGTGCCAGCAGCTTAGGGATGGGGAGCGGATACGAGCAGTACTTC. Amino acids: CASSLGMGSGYEQYF. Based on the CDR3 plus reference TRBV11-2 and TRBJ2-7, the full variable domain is EAGVAQSPRYKIIEKRQSVAFWCNPISGHATLYWYQQILGQGPKLLIQFQNNGVVDDSQLPKDRFSAERLKGVDSTLKIQPAKLEDSAVYLCASSLGMGSGYEQYFGPGTRLTVT.

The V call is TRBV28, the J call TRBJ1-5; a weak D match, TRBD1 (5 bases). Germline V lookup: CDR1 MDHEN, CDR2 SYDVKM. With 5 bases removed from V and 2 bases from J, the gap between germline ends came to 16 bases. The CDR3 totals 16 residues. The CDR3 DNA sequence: TGTGCCAGCAGTCAACCGAAAGGGGATGGCAATCAGCCCCAGCATTTT. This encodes CASSQPKGDGNQPQHF.

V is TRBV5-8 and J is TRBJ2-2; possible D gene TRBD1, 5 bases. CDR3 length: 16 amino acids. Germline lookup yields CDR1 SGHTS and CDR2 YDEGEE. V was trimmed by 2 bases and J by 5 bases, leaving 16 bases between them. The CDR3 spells CASSFWGPGRTGELFF. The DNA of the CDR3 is TGTGCCAGCAGCTTCTGGGGCCCGGGCAGAACCGGGGAGCTGTTTTTT.

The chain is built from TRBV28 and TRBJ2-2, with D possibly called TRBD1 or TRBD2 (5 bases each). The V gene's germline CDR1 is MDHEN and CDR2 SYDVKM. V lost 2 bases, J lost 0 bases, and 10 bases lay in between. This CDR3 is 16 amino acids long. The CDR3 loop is CASSLPGTSNTGELFF. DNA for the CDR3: TGTGCCAGCAGTTTACCCGGGACGTCGAACACCGGGGAGCTGTTTTTT.